This T cell receptor (beta chain) derives from a study of blood T cells in healthy people across ages. From germline, CDR1 is SGHVS and CDR2 FQNEAQ. CDR3 length equals 14 residues. This clonotype came up a few times. For every donor, a draw yielded ten milliliters of peripheral blood. Researchers report isolating at least 7 million PBMCs per sample. A sample-barcoded 5' primer and a J-beta primer mix were used in a second PCR of about 7 to 12 cycles. TCRdb reanalysed the 5' RACE reads using MiXCR and keeps one entry per CDR3 protein. Of 550,000 to 750,000 distinct CDR3 sequences in the sample, 20% to 25% were seen once.

The sample taken for sequencing was blood. The clonotype originates from a man aged 65 to 85 in good health. This sequence joins TRBV7-8 and TRBJ2-5; tentative D call: TRBD1 (5 bases). TRBJ2-1 matches the DNA end more closely, so the J call is doubtful. Here the CDR3 DNA reads TGTGCCAGCAGCTTAGCGGGCAGGGACAATGAGCAGTTCTTC. This gives the protein CASSLAGRDNEQFF.